This TCR beta chain is from a study of T cells in localized non-small cell lung cancer. About this clone itself: Its specificity is not known.

Study-wide points: Tumor trailed uninvolved adjacent lung in T cell clonality, which peaked there.

CDR1 is MGHDK and CDR2 is SYGVNS in the germline V gene. The V and J ends lost 6 bases and 2 bases, in that order; junction bases with no gene match: 1. The CDR3 runs to 15 residues. Data came from immunoSEQ multiplex PCR; TCRdb stores just in-frame clones and leaves some out. Of some 6,700 clones listed, approximately 15% were seen once; the top ten hold under 5.5%. This receptor was obtained from a male donor at least 60 years old with stage II squamous cell lung carcinoma. The sequences come from normal lung tissue next to the tumor, collected before any cancer treatment. The chain links TRBV25-1 to TRBJ2-5; 15 nucleotides agree with TRBD2. The CDR3 DNA is TGTGCCAGCAGCGGGACTAGCGGGGGGCAAGAGACCCAGTACTTC. It translates to CASSGTSGGQETQYF.